The sample holds a few counts of the clone carrying this T cell receptor (beta chain). CDR1 is LNHDA and CDR2 is SQIVND in the germline V gene (reference sequence). The CDR3 extends over 12 amino acids. Trimming pared 5 bases from V and 8 bases from J, leaving 10 bases between. Amplified TCR beta CDR3 regions came from RNA transcripts. HTBI primers were used for first-round RT-PCR of the TCR CDR3. Each CDR3 protein gets one entry after TCRdb re-called the multiplex PCR reads with MiXCR. The table includes roughly 420,000 distinct CDR3 sequences, about 13% detected once. The data are from a study of T cells in Graves' hyperthyroidism and ophthalmopathy. Overall study context: Peripheral blood was obtained at initial diagnosis, preceding any treatment.

Stable hyperthyroidism: no ophthalmopathy progression over 18 months of follow-up. Aged 18 to 65, the patients had hyperthyroidism that was newly diagnosed and had lasted under 2 months. Uncontrolled infections, other autoimmune diseases, pregnancy or lactation led to exclusion of patients. The rearrangement uses TRBV19 and TRBJ2-1; D ambiguous. Source material: blood. The origin of this receptor is a woman aged 18-30 years with Graves' hyperthyroidism. CDR3 nucleotides: TGTGCCAGTAGTCCAGCCCGTTATGAGCAGTTCTTC. This sequence encodes CASSPARYEQFF.